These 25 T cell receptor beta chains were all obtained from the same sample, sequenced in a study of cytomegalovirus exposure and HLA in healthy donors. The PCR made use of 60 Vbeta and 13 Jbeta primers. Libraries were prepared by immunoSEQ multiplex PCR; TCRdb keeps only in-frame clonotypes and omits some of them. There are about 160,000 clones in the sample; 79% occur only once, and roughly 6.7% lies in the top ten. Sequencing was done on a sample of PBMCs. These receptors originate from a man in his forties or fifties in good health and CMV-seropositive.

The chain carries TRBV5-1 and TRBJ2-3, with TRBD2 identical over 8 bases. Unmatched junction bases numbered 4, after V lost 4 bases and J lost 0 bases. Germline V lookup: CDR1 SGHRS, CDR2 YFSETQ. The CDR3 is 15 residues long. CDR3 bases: TGCGCCAGCAGCCGACTAGCGACTAGCACAGATACGCAGTATTTT. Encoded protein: CASSRLATSTDTQYF.

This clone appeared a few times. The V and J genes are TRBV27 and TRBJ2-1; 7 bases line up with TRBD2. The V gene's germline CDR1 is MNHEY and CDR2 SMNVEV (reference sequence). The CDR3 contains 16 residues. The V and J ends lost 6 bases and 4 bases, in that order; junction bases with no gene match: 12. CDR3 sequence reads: CASRAPPSGSYNEQFF. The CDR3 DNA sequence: TGTGCCAGCAGGGCCCCTCCTAGCGGAAGTTACAATGAGCAGTTCTTC.

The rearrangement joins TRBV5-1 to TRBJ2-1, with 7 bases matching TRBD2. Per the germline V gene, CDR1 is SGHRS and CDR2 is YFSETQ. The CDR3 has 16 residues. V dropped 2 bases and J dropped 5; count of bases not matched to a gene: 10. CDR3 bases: TGCGCCAGCAGCTTACTAGCGCAAGAGAGCAACAATGAGCAGTTCTTC. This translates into CASSLLAQESNNEQFF.

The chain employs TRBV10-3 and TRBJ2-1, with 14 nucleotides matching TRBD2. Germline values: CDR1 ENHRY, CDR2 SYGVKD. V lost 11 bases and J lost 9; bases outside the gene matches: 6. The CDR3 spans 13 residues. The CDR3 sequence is CAATGTSGSEQFF. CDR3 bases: TGTGCCGCCACCGGGACTAGCGGGAGTGAGCAGTTCTTC.

CDR3 nucleotide sequence: TGTGCCAGCAGGGTTGGCAGGGGTTCTACCATGAACACTGAAGCTTTCTTT. This encodes CASRVGRGSTMNTEAFF. The V and J genes are TRBV27 and TRBJ1-1; a weak D match, TRBD1 (6 bases). V was trimmed by 6 bases and J by 0 bases, leaving 20 bases between them. This CDR3 has 17 residues. The germline gives CDR1 MNHEY, CDR2 SMNVEV (reference sequence).

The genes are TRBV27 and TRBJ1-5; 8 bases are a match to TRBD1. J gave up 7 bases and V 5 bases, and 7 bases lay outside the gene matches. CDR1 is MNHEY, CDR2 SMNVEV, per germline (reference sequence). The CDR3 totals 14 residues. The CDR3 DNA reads TGTGCCAGCAGTGGACAGACAGGGGAACAGCCCCAGCATTTT. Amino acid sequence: CASSGQTGEQPQHF.

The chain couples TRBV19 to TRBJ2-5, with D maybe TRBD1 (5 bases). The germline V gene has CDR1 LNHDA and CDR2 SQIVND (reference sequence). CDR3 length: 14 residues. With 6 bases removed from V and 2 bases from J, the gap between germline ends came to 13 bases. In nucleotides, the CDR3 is TGTGCCAGTAGGGACACCTTTCGGCAAGAGACCCAGTACTTC. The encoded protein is CASRDTFRQETQYF.

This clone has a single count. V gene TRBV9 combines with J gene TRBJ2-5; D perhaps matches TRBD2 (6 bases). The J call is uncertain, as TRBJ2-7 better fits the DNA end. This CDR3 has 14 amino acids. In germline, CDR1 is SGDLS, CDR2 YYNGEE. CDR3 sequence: CASSVVSGGYEQYF. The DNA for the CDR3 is TGTGCCAGCAGCGTAGTAAGCGGAGGGTACGAGCAGTACTTC.

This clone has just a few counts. CDR3 in DNA: TGTGCCATCAGTCCATCGTTACTAGCGGGAGGCACAGATACGCAGTATTTT. Protein: CAISPSLLAGGTDTQYF. This chain links TRBV10-3 with TRBJ2-3; TRBD2 matches at 11 bases. The junction had 8 bases not matched to a gene; V was cut back by 5 bases and J by 1 base. CDR1 is ENHRY and CDR2 is SYGVKD in the germline V gene. The CDR3 totals 17 residues.

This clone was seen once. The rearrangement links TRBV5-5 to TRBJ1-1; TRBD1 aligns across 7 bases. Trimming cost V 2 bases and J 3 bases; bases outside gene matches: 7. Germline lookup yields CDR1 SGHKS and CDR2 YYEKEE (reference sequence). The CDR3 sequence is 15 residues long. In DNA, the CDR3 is TGTGCCAGCAGCTTTCACAGGGGTCTGGACACTGAAGCTTTCTTT. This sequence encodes CASSFHRGLDTEAFF.

This CDR3 is CAIRTGTNSPLHF. DNA of the CDR3: TGTGCCATCAGGACAGGGACTAATTCACCCCTCCACTTT. This chain uses TRBV10-3 with TRBJ1-6, with 7 bases that match TRBD1. Trimming took 6 bases from V and 6 from J; bases not matched to a gene: 2. From germline, CDR1 is ENHRY and CDR2 SYGVKD. CDR3 length: 13 amino acids.

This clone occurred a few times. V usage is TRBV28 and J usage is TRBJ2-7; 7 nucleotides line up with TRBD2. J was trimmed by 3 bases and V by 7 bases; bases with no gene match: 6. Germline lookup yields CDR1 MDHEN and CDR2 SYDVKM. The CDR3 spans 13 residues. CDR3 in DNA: TGTGCCAGCAACCCGGGACTACACTACGAGCAGTACTTC. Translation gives CASNPGLHYEQYF.

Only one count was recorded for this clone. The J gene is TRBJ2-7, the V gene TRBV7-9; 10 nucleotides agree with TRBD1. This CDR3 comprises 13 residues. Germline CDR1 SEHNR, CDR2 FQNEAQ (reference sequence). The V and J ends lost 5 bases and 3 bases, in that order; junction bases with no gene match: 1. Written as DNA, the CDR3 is TGTGCCAGCAGCCGGGACAGGGGCTACGAGCAGTACTTC. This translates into CASSRDRGYEQYF.

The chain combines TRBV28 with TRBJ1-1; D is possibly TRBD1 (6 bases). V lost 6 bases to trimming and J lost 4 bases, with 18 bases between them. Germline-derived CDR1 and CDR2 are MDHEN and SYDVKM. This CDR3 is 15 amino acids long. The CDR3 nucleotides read TGTGCCAGCAGCGGGGGAGGGGGGCTTGGCACTGAAGCTTTCTTT. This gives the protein CASSGGGGLGTEAFF.

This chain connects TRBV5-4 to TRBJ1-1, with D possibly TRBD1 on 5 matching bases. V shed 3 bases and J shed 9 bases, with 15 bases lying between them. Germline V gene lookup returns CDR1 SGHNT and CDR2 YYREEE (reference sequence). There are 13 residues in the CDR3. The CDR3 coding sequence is TGTGCCAGCAGCTCTAGACAGACCCCACAAGCTTTCTTT. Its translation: CASSSRQTPQAFF.

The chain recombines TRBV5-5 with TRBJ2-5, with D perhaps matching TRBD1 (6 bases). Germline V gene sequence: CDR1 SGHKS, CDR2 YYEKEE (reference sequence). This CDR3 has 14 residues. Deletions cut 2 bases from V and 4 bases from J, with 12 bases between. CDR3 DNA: TGTGCCAGCAGCTTAACAACAGGGCGAGAGACCCAGTACTTC. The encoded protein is CASSLTTGRETQYF.

The CDR3 loop is CASSPRDSSEAFF. The CDR3 DNA follows: TGCGCCAGCAGCCCACGGGACAGTTCCGAAGCTTTCTTT. V is TRBV5-1 and J is TRBJ1-1; 7 bases are a match to TRBD1. The CDR3 has 13 amino acids. Unmatched junction bases numbered 8, after V lost 4 bases and J lost 8 bases. The germline gives CDR1 SGHRS, CDR2 YFSETQ.

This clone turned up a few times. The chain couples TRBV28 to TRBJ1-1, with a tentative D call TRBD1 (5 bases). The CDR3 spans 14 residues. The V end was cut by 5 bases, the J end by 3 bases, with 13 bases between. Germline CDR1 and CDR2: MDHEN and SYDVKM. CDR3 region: CASSRTIQDTEAFF. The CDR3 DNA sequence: TGTGCCAGCAGTCGGACCATACAGGACACTGAAGCTTTCTTT.

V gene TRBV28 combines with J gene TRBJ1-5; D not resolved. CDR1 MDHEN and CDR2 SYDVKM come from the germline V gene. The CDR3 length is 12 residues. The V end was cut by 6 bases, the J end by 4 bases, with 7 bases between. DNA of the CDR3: TGTGCCAGCAGGGGCGGGAATCAGCCCCAGCATTTT. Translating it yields CASRGGNQPQHF.

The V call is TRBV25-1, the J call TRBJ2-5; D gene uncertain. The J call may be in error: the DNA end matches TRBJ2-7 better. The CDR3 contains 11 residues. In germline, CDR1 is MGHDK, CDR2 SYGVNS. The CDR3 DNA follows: TGTGCCAGCAGTGAGGGCTACGAGCAGTACTTC. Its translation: CASSEGYEQYF.

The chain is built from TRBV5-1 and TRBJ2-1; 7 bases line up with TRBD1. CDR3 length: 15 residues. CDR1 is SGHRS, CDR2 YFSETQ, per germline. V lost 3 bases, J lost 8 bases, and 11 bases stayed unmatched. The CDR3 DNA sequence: TGCGCCAGCAGCTCCCCGACAGGGCCTGGGGATGAGCAGTTCTTC. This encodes CASSSPTGPGDEQFF.

The CDR3 protein is CASSVGRGETQYF. As DNA, the CDR3 is TGTGCCAGCAGCGTAGGTAGGGGGGAGACCCAGTACTTC. The rearrangement joins TRBV9 to TRBJ2-5, with D perhaps matching TRBD1 (6 bases). From germline, CDR1 is SGDLS and CDR2 YYNGEE. This CDR3 has 13 residues. V lost 0 bases and J 5 bases, leaving 8 bases between the germline ends.

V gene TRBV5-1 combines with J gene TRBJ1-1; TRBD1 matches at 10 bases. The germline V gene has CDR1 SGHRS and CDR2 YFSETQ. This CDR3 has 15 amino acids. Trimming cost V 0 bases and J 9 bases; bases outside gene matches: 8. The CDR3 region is CASSLGGGQGGQAFF. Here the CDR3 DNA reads TGCGCCAGCAGCTTGGGGGGAGGACAGGGGGGACAAGCTTTCTTT.

CDR3 amino acids: CASRSSQVATNEKLFF. The CDR3 bases are TGTGCCAGCAGGTCATCTCAGGTTGCAACTAATGAAAAACTGTTTTTT. V usage is TRBV16 and J usage is TRBJ1-4; no clear D. The germline V gene has CDR1 KGHSY and CDR2 FQNENV. The V end lost 6 bases, the J end lost 0 bases, and 14 bases lay between the germline ends. The length of the CDR3 is 16 residues.

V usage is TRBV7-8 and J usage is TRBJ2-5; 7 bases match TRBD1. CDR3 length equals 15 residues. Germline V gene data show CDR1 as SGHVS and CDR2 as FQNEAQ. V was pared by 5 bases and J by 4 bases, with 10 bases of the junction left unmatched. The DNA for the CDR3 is TGTGCCAGCAGCCCGTCCCGACAGGGCTCAGAGACCCAGTACTTC. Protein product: CASSPSRQGSETQYF.